This T cell receptor beta chain was sequenced in a study of T cells after posttransplantation cyclophosphamide. A marrow graft followed busulfan-fludarabine conditioning, with cyclophosphamide on days +3 and +4. Findings of the study overall: Donor-recipient repertoire similarity was low at 1-2 months, rising over year one. Recipient CMV seropositivity and CMV reactivation strongly tracked TRB clonality. Skin or GI-infiltrating T cells shared few TRB sequences with blood.

This clone occurred once. Its antigen remains unidentified. Generated by immunoSEQ multiplex PCR, the TCRdb table keeps only in-frame clones and is missing some. The table records some 43,000 clones, less than 95% of them present only once. The TCR comes from a male patient between 60 and 69 years old who received an allogeneic stem cell transplant from a related donor and was CMV-positive. Part of the T cell pool may stem from the graft donor. The sample in question was PBMCs, obtained around 63 days after allogeneic stem cell transplant with posttransplant cyclophosphamide.

The DNA for the CDR3 is TGTGCCAGCAAGAGGTCCTACGAGCAGTACTTC. Its translation is CASKRSYEQYF. The chain employs TRBV2 and TRBJ2-7; D is undetermined. CDR1 SNHLY and CDR2 FYNNEI come from the germline V gene. With 7 bases removed from V and 1 base from J, the gap between germline ends came to 5 bases. This CDR3 contains 11 residues.